Listed here are 21 T cell receptor beta chains from one sample, sequenced in a study of blood T cell repertoires in COVID-19 (dated by TCRdb to about 2020). Receptors were amplified or captured by the immunoSEQ multiplex PCR assay. TCRdb carries this immuneACCESS record with in-frame sequences only. Its versions omit some clonotypes, under half of them owing to an unresolved V gene in the studies checked, with the rest unexplained. This sample comprises fewer than 80,000 clones, 78% of them detected only once. The ten largest clones add up to around 14% of the sample. Sequenced material: peripheral blood. The receptors here all came from a man between 60 and 75 years old with COVID-19, enrolled during active disease.

Here the CDR3 reads CASGPGLSNSPLHF. The CDR3, as DNA: TGCGCCAGCGGCCCGGGACTTTCAAATTCACCCCTCCACTTT. This sequence joins TRBV5-1 and TRBJ1-6, with D possibly matching TRBD1 (5 bases). Trimming shortened V by 7 bases and J by 7 bases, and 15 bases separated the two germline ends. CDR3 length: 14 amino acids. The germline V gene encodes CDR1 SGHRS and CDR2 YFSETQ.

The gene calls are TRBV24-1 and TRBJ2-1, with TRBD2 identical over 10 bases. The germline V gene encodes CDR1 KGHDR and CDR2 SFDVKD. The CDR3 length is 15 residues. The junction had 8 bases not matched to a gene; V was cut back by 4 bases and J by 9 bases. The chain's CDR3 is CATSDLKRGGGEQFF. The CDR3 DNA sequence: TGTGCCACCAGTGACCTCAAGCGGGGGGGAGGTGAGCAGTTCTTC.

This sequence joins TRBV7-3 and TRBJ2-3; maybe TRBD1 (6 bases). With 4 bases removed from V and 6 bases from J, the gap between germline ends came to 14 bases. The CDR3 extends over 14 amino acids. Germline V gives CDR1 SGHTA, CDR2 FQGTGA. The CDR3 sequence is CASSSGTPFDTQYF. In DNA, the CDR3 is TGTGCCAGCAGCTCCGGGACACCATTCGATACGCAGTATTTT.

The rearrangement uses TRBV5-1 and TRBJ1-4; 8 bases line up with TRBD1. Germline CDR1 reads SGHRS; CDR2 reads YFSETQ. With 0 bases clipped from V and 5 bases from J, the junction kept 3 bases outside the gene matches. The CDR3 spans 15 residues. In DNA form, the CDR3 reads TGCGCCAGCAGCTTGGGGACAGGGACAAATGAAAAACTGTTTTTT. Its translation: CASSLGTGTNEKLFF.

This clone has a single count. The chain uses TRBV30 and TRBJ1-2; TRBD1 matches at 12 bases. CDR1 is GTSNPN, CDR2 SVGIG, per germline (reference sequence). CDR3 length: 17 residues. The junction had 11 bases not matched to a gene; V was cut back by 2 bases and J by 4 bases. The CDR3 loop reads CAWSPWGGQGASYGYTF. In DNA, the CDR3 is TGTGCCTGGAGTCCTTGGGGGGGACAGGGGGCATCCTATGGCTACACCTTC.

J is TRBJ1-2 and V is TRBV19; 7 bases are shared with TRBD1. Germline assignment: CDR1 LNHDA and CDR2 SQIVND (reference sequence). This CDR3 contains 13 residues. J was trimmed by 5 bases and V by 6 bases; bases with no gene match: 6. CDR3 loop: CASRRAGGYGYTF. CDR3 nucleotide sequence: TGTGCCAGTAGACGGGCAGGGGGGTATGGCTACACCTTC. Looking up the rest from reference TRBV19 and TRBJ1-2 gives the full variable domain: DGGITQSPKYLFRKEGQNVTLSCEQNLNHDAMYWYRQDPGQGLRLIYYSQIVNDFQKGDIAEGYSVSREKKESFPLTVTSAQKNPTAFYLCASRRAGGYGYTFGSGTRLTVV.

The chain employs TRBV5-4 and TRBJ2-1, with D possibly matching TRBD1 (5 bases). Looked up from germline, CDR1 is SGHNT and CDR2 is YYREEE (reference sequence). V was cut by 0 bases and J by 0 bases, with 7 bases left in between. The CDR3 loop spans 15 amino acids. CDR3 protein: CASSLGTGSYNEQFF. The CDR3 nucleotides read TGTGCCAGCAGCTTGGGCACAGGCTCCTACAATGAGCAGTTCTTC. Using reference TRBV5-4 and TRBJ2-1 for the parts outside the CDR3, the full variable domain is ETGVTQSPTHLIKTRGQQVTLRCSSQSGHNTVSWYQQALGQGPQFIFQYYREEENGRGNFPPRFSGLQFPNYSSELNVNALELDDSALYLCASSLGTGSYNEQFFGPGTRLTVL.

The rearrangement joins TRBV12-5 to TRBJ2-6; no clear D. CDR3 length equals 15 residues. V shed 6 bases and J shed 0 bases, with 9 bases lying between them. Germline V gene lookup returns CDR1 LGHNT and CDR2 FRNRAP. Here the CDR3 DNA reads TGTGCTAGTGGACCCTGGGCCTCTGGGGCCAACGTCCTGACTTTC. This codes for CASGPWASGANVLTF.

A few counts support this clone. The rearrangement joins TRBV28 to TRBJ2-4, with a tentative D call TRBD2 (7 bases). The CDR3 contains 14 residues. Looked up from germline, CDR1 is MDHEN and CDR2 is SYDVKM. V was cut by 8 bases and J by 5 bases, with 16 bases left in between. CDR3 DNA: TGTGCCAGCCGAGGGGGGGGACAACAAAACATTCAGTACTTC. Translation gives CASRGGGQQNIQYF.

V usage is TRBV12-5 and J usage is TRBJ2-1, with 9 positions matching TRBD1. CDR1 is LGHNT and CDR2 is FRNRAP in the germline V gene. The length of the CDR3 is 14 residues. V dropped 4 bases and J dropped 5; count of bases not matched to a gene: 3. Written as DNA, the CDR3 is TGTGCTAGTGGTTCCGGGACAGGGAACAATGAGCAGTTCTTC. Amino acids: CASGSGTGNNEQFF.

This clone has more than one count but fewer than ten. The gene calls are TRBV5-1 and TRBJ2-7, with TRBD1 matching 9 bases. There are 16 residues in the CDR3. V lost 4 bases, J lost 5 bases, and 13 bases stayed unmatched. Germline values: CDR1 SGHRS, CDR2 YFSETQ. CDR3 sequence: CASSTRRGQGGNEQYF. The CDR3 bases are TGCGCCAGCAGCACCCGTCGGGGACAGGGCGGCAACGAGCAGTACTTC.

This chain links TRBV24-1 with TRBJ2-1; D unresolved. Per the germline V gene, CDR1 is KGHDR and CDR2 is SFDVKD. V lost 2 bases and J lost 9, with 4 bases in between. The CDR3 sequence is 11 residues long. The CDR3: CATSDWSEQFF. The CDR3 DNA reads as TGTGCCACCAGTGATTGGAGTGAGCAGTTCTTC.

V is TRBV2 and J is TRBJ1-3; D is undetermined. Trimming shortened V by 8 bases and J by 0 bases, and 5 bases separated the two germline ends. The CDR3 totals 12 residues. Germline V gene lookup returns CDR1 SNHLY and CDR2 FYNNEI. This chain's CDR3 is CASSYSGNTIYF. The CDR3 DNA reads as TGTGCCAGCTCGTACTCTGGAAACACCATATATTTT.

The gene calls are TRBV5-1 and TRBJ2-1; tentatively, D is TRBD1 (5 bases). CDR3 size: 13 residues. V lost 4 bases to trimming and J lost 7 bases, with 12 bases between them. Per the germline V gene, CDR1 is SGHRS and CDR2 is YFSETQ. This chain's CDR3 is CASSPLTANEQFF. In DNA form, the CDR3 reads TGCGCCAGCAGCCCATTGACAGCTAATGAGCAGTTCTTC.

The chain recombines TRBV19 with TRBJ2-7; D is possibly TRBD2 (6 bases). This CDR3 has 14 residues. CDR1 LNHDA and CDR2 SQIVND come from the germline V gene (reference sequence). Trimming cost V 6 bases and J 4 bases, with 16 bases left between them. CDR3 sequence (DNA): TGTGCCAGTAGCCAGCTTGGAGGGGCTTACGAGCAGTACTTC. It translates to CASSQLGGAYEQYF.

The CDR3 DNA reads TGTGCCAGCACCCCGGGTCAGCCAGGGGATACGCAGTATTTT. Protein sequence: CASTPGQPGDTQYF. The chain carries TRBV7-3 and TRBJ2-3, with D perhaps TRBD1 (5 bases). Trimming left V 7 bases short and J 6 bases short, with 17 bases between. Germline V CDR1 and CDR2: SGHTA, FQGTGA. This CDR3 region has 14 residues.

This sequence joins TRBV27 and TRBJ2-7, with 9 bases identical to TRBD1. Germline CDR1 MNHEY, CDR2 SMNVEV (reference sequence). The junction had 5 bases not matched to a gene; V was cut back by 3 bases and J by 2 bases. The CDR3 has 15 amino acids. The CDR3 DNA follows: TGTGCCAGCAGTTTTACAGGGGGCGGACCCTACGAGCAGTACTTC. Translation: CASSFTGGGPYEQYF.

The V and J genes are TRBV6-6 and TRBJ2-1; no definite D call. The V and J ends lost 2 bases and 12 bases respectively, with 14 bases between them. Germline-derived CDR1 and CDR2 are MNHNY and SVGAGI (reference sequence). The CDR3 contains 13 residues. CDR3 sequence reads: CASSYVGSHGQFF. The CDR3 region has the DNA TGTGCCAGCAGTTACGTCGGGTCCCACGGGCAGTTCTTC.

The rearrangement uses TRBV7-9 and TRBJ2-3; D is perhaps TRBD2 (5 bases). The CDR3 has 15 amino acids. Trimming removed 5 bases from V and 5 bases from J, with 17 bases in between. Germline V gene lookup returns CDR1 SEHNR and CDR2 FQNEAQ (reference sequence). CDR3 region: CASSPTVDRGDTQYF. DNA of the CDR3: TGTGCCAGCAGCCCCACAGTAGACCGGGGAGATACGCAGTATTTT.

There are a few counts of this clone. The J gene is TRBJ2-2, the V gene TRBV9; a possible D gene is TRBD1 (6 bases). Germline V gene sequence: CDR1 SGDLS, CDR2 YYNGEE. The CDR3 is 16 residues long. V lost 2 bases and J lost 7, with 18 bases in between. The CDR3 bases are TGTGCCAGCAGCGTTCGACCTGGGGTGACAGGCGGGGAGCTGTTTTTT. Residues: CASSVRPGVTGGELFF. The complete variable domain, with remaining parts taken from reference TRBV9 and TRBJ2-2, reads DSGVTQTPKHLITATGQRVTLRCSPRSGDLSVYWYQQSLDQGLQFLIQYYNGEERAKGNILERFSAQQFPDLHSELNLSSLELGDSALYFCASSVRPGVTGGELFFGEGSRLTVL.

V gene TRBV6-5 combines with J gene TRBJ2-3; 7 nucleotides align to TRBD2. Germline lookup yields CDR1 MNHEY and CDR2 SVGAGI. The CDR3 spans 15 residues. V lost 6 bases, J lost 7 bases, and 13 bases stayed unmatched. CDR3: CASSRAGASLNTQYF. The CDR3 DNA follows: TGTGCCAGCAGCCGTGCGGGAGCGTCCTTAAATACGCAGTATTTT.